Listed below are T cell receptor beta chains from one sample, sequenced in a study of blood T cell repertoires in COVID-19. Profiled with immunoSEQ multiplex PCR; TCRdb holds only in-frame clones, not every one. The table lists under 200,000 clones, approximately 80% of them singletons. The sequencing sample was made of peripheral blood. These receptors were obtained from an older woman with acute or convalescent COVID-19. Each CDR3 is given with its conserved first and last residue. D genes are given only for firm matches. Expanded clones get a size class; other rows say once, few or many, or leave the size out.

cdr3_length	j_call	v_call	clone_size	d_call	cdr3_aa	cdr3_nt
18	TRBJ2-1	TRBV19	.	.	CASTKAITSGTLYNEQFF	TGTGCCAGTACTAAAGCCATAACCTCCGGGACTCTTTACAATGAGCAGTTCTTC
15	TRBJ2-3	TRBV6-6	.	TRBD2	CASSPWTSGGDTQYF	TGTGCCAGCAGTCCTTGGACTAGCGGGGGTGATACGCAGTATTTT
18	TRBJ2-6	TRBV11-2	.	TRBD1	CASSSRTGGADGANVLTF	TGTGCCAGCAGCAGCCGGACAGGGGGCGCTGACGGGGCCAACGTCCTGACTTTC
14	TRBJ2-7	TRBV18	.	TRBD1	CASSPYRTGDEQYF	TGTGCCAGCTCACCCTACCGGACAGGGGACGAGCAGTACTTC
18	TRBJ2-1	TRBV27	.	.	CASSLDPVPESSYNEQFF	TGTGCCAGCAGTTTAGATCCTGTGCCTGAGAGCTCCTACAATGAGCAGTTCTTC
13	TRBJ2-7	TRBV18	.	.	CASSSQGTYEQYF	TGTGCCAGCTCCTCACAGGGAACCTACGAGCAGTACTTC
15	TRBJ1-1	TRBV15	.	.	CATSRDPGGGTEAFF	TGTGCCACCAGCAGAGATCCTGGGGGAGGGACTGAAGCTTTCTTT
14	TRBJ2-1	TRBV6-2/TRBV6-3	.	.	CASSYISRINEQFF	TGTGCCAGCAGTTACATTTCGAGGATCAATGAGCAGTTCTTC
16	TRBJ1-2	TRBV6-2/TRBV6-3	.	TRBD1	CASSPTGTGGAGGYTF	TGTGCCAGCAGCCCCACCGGGACAGGGGGCGCCGGGGGCTACACCTTC
14	TRBJ1-1	TRBV5-1	.	TRBD1	CASSRTGMDTEAFF	TGCGCCAGCAGCAGGACAGGGATGGACACTGAAGCTTTCTTT
13	TRBJ2-1	TRBV18	.	.	CASSPTLENEQFF	TGTGCCAGCTCACCCACGTTGGAGAATGAGCAGTTCTTC
14	TRBJ2-5	TRBV15	.	.	CATSLRGPGETQYF	TGTGCCACCAGCTTGCGGGGGCCCGGGGAGACCCAGTACTTC
17	TRBJ2-1	TRBV14	.	TRBD1	CASSQEPDRVGNNEQFF	TGTGCCAGCAGCCAAGAACCGGACAGGGTTGGCAACAATGAGCAGTTCTTC
19	TRBJ2-5	TRBV9	once	TRBD1	CASSVDPTPGTGPQETQYF	TGTGCCAGCAGCGTAGATCCTACTCCCGGGACAGGGCCTCAAGAGACCCAGTACTTC
13	TRBJ1-6	TRBV30	.	TRBD1	CAHGDRANSPLHF	TGTGCCCATGGGGACAGGGCAAATTCACCCCTCCACTTT
17	TRBJ2-5	TRBV5-1	.	.	CASSLGRASVALETQYF	TGCGCCAGCAGCTTGGGGAGGGCTAGCGTGGCTCTGGAGACCCAGTACTTC
15	TRBJ1-1	TRBV4-1	.	TRBD1	CASSQKGGQGGEAFF	TGCGCCAGCAGCCAAAAAGGGGGACAGGGGGGTGAAGCTTTCTTT
15	TRBJ1-1	TRBV18	.	.	CASSPSSDRNTEAFF	TGTGCCAGCTCCCCGTCCTCTGACAGGAACACTGAAGCTTTCTTT
14	TRBJ2-2	TRBV4-1	.	.	CASSQDQFTGELFF	TGCGCCAGCAGCCAAGATCAGTTCACCGGGGAGCTGTTTTTT
15	TRBJ1-1	TRBV5-1	once	TRBD1	CASSLWDRDIAEAFF	TGCGCCAGCAGCTTGTGGGACAGGGATATCGCTGAAGCTTTCTTT
11	TRBJ2-7	TRBV25-1	few	.	CASSPAYEQYF	TGTGCCAGCAGTCCGGCCTACGAGCAGTACTTC
14	TRBJ1-5	TRBV5-6	many	.	CASSMGPQGQPQHF	TGTGCCAGCAGTATGGGCCCTCAGGGTCAGCCCCAGCATTTT
15	TRBJ2-5	TRBV5-6	.	.	CASSLAGNRLGTQYF	TGTGCCAGCAGCTTGGCGGGGAACCGGTTAGGGACCCAGTACTTC
13	TRBJ1-4	TRBV6-5	.	.	CASSYLGGEKLFF	TGTGCCAGCAGTTATTTGGGGGGAGAAAAACTGTTTTTT
16	TRBJ1-3	TRBV4-1	.	.	CASSQGDSLSGNTIYF	TGCGCCAGCAGCCAAGGAGACAGTCTCTCTGGAAACACCATATATTTT
16	TRBJ2-1	TRBV9	.	TRBD2	CASSPRLAGGPGEQFF	TGTGCCAGCAGCCCCAGACTAGCGGGGGGGCCGGGTGAGCAGTTCTTC
15	TRBJ1-1	TRBV15	.	.	CATSRDRQVNTEAFF	TGTGCCACCAGCAGAGATAGGCAGGTTAACACTGAAGCTTTCTTT
17	TRBJ1-4	TRBV7-2	.	TRBD1	CASSLGTTGGAYEKLFF	TGTGCCAGCAGCTTAGGCACGACAGGGGGCGCTTATGAAAAACTGTTTTTT
13	TRBJ1-1	TRBV29-1	.	TRBD1	CSVPYRGPTEAFF	TGCAGCGTCCCCTACAGGGGGCCCACTGAAGCTTTCTTT
14	TRBJ2-3	TRBV3-1/TRBV3-2	once	TRBD2	CASRLTSGGDTQYF	TGTGCCAGCAGGCTGACTAGCGGGGGGGATACGCAGTATTTT
14	TRBJ1-3	TRBV30	.	.	CAWSVIRGGNTIYF	TGTGCCTGGAGTGTTATAAGGGGAGGAAACACCATATATTTT
15	TRBJ2-2	TRBV2	.	TRBD1	CASSEVGTDTGELFF	TGTGCCAGCAGTGAAGTGGGGACAGACACCGGGGAGCTGTTTTTT